This T cell receptor (beta chain) was captured by sequencing in a study of identical twins' blood T cells. This clonotype was counted ten times or more. MiXCR was run by TCRdb on the 5' RACE reads, yielding one entry per CDR3 protein. In the table there are a few hundred thousand distinct CDR3 sequences, over 25% of which are singletons. The sequencing input was PBMCs. The source of this sequence is a woman aged 18-55 years in good health.

In nucleotides, the CDR3 is TGTGCCAGCAGCCCCTGGAAAACGAACACTGAAGCTTTCTTT. It is translated as CASSPWKTNTEAFF. This sequence joins TRBV11-2 and TRBJ1-1; D remains ambiguous. The CDR3 sequence is 14 residues long. The germline CDR1 and CDR2 sequences are SGHAT and FQNNGV. V was cut by 5 bases and J by 1 base, with 11 bases left in between.